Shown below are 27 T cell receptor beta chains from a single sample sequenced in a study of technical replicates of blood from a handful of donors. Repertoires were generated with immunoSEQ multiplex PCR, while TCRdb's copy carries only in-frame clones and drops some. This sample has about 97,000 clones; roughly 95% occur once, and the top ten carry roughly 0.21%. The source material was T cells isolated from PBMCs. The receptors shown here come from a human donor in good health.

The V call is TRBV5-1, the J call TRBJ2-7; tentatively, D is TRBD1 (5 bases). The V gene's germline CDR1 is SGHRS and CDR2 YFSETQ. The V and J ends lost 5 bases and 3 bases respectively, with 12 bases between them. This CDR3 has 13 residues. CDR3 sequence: CASRDIPSYEQYF. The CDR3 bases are TGCGCCAGCAGGGACATTCCAAGCTACGAGCAGTACTTC.

The CDR3 loop is CASSQPGQGARSNQPQHF. CDR3 DNA: TGCGCCAGCAGCCAGCCGGGACAGGGGGCAAGGAGCAATCAGCCCCAGCATTTT. The chain carries TRBV4-1 and TRBJ1-5; the match to TRBD1 covers 12 bases. The J segment lost 1 base and the V segment lost 3 bases, leaving 7 bases of the junction unmatched. CDR3 length equals 18 residues. The germline CDR1 and CDR2 sequences are MGHRA and YSYEKL.

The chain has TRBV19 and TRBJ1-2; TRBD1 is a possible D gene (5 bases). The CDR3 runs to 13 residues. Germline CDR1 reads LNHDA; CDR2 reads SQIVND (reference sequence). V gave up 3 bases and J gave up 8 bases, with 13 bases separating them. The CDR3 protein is CASSIGGTPGYTF. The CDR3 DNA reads TGTGCCAGTAGTATTGGAGGGACGCCAGGCTACACCTTC.

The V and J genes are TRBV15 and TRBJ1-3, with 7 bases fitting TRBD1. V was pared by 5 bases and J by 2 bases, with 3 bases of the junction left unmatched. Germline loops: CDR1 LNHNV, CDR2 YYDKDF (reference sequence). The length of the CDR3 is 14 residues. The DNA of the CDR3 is TGTGCCACCAGCCCCACAGGGGCTGGAAACACCATATATTTT. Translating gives CATSPTGAGNTIYF.

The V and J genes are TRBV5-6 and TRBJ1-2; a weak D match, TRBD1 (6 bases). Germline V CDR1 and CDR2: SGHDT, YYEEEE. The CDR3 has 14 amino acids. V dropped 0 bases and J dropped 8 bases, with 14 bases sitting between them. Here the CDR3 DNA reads TGTGCCAGCAGCTTGGAGTACGGGACATACGGCTACACCTTC. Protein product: CASSLEYGTYGYTF.

The CDR3 region has the DNA TGTGCCTGGAGTGTATCCACAGGGGAGACCCAGTACTTC. Translation: CAWSVSTGETQYF. The J gene is TRBJ2-5, the V gene TRBV30; tentative D call: TRBD1 (6 bases). CDR1 and CDR2 (germline): GTSNPN, SVGIG (reference sequence). The germline V and J ends were trimmed by 0 bases and 5 bases, with 10 bases remaining between them. The CDR3 has 13 residues.

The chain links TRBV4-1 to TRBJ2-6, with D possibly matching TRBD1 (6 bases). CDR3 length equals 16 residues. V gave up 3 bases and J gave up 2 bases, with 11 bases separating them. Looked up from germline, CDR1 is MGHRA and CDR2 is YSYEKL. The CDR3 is CASSHPGDTGANVLTF. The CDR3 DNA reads TGCGCCAGCAGCCACCCTGGGGACACTGGGGCCAACGTCCTGACTTTC.

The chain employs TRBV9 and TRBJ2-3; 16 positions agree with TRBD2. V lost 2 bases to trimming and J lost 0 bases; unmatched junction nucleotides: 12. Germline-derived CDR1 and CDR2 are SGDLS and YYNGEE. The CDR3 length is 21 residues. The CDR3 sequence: CASSVGLAGGLYITSTDTQYF. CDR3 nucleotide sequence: TGTGCCAGCAGCGTGGGACTAGCGGGAGGGCTCTACATTACTAGCACAGATACGCAGTATTTT.

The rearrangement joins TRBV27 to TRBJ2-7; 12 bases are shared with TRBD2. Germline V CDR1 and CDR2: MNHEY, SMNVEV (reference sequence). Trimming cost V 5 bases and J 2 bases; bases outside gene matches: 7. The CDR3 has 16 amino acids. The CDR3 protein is CASSTQTSGSPYEQYF. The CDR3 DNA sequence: TGTGCCAGCAGTACCCAGACTAGCGGGAGTCCCTACGAGCAGTACTTC.

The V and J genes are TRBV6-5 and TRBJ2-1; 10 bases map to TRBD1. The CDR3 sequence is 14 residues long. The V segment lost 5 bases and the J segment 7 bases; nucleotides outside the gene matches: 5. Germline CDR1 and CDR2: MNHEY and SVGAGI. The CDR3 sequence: CASSTGQGRNEQFF. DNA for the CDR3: TGTGCCAGCAGTACGGGACAGGGGAGGAATGAGCAGTTCTTC.

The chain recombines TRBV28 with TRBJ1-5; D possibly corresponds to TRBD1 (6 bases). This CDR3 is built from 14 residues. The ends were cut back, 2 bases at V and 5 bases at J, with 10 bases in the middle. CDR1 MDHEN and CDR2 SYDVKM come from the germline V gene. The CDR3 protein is CASSLGKGDQPQHF. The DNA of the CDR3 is TGTGCCAGCAGTTTAGGAAAGGGGGATCAGCCCCAGCATTTT.

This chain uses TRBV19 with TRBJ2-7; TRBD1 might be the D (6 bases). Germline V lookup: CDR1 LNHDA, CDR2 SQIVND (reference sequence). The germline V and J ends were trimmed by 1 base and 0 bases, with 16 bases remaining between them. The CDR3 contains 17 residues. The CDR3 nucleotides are TGTGCCAGTAGTATAGCGGGGCCGGGACACAGCTCCTACGAGCAGTACTTC. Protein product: CASSIAGPGHSSYEQYF.

In DNA, the CDR3 is TGCGCCAGCAGGGCGGGCGGGGGCAGGCAGTTCTTC. Its translation is CASRAGGGRQFF. The chain carries TRBV4-1 and TRBJ2-1, with D tentatively TRBD2 (7 bases). The germline V gene encodes CDR1 MGHRA and CDR2 YSYEKL. V was trimmed by 6 bases and J by 12 bases, leaving 15 bases between them. The CDR3 has 12 residues.

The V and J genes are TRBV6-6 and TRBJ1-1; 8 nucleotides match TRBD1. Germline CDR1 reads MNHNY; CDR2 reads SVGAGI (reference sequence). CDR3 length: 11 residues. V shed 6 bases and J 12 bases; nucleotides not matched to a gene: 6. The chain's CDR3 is CASSYDRGSFF. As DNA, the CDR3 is TGTGCCAGCAGCTACGACAGGGGTTCTTTCTTT.

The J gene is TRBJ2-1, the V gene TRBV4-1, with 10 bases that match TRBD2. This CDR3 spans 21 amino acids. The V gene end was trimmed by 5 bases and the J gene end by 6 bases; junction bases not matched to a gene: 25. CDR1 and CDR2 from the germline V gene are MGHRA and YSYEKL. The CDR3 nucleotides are TGCGCCAGCAGCGGCGGGGAGATCTTTAGCGGGGGGACAATCTCCCGCAATGAGCAGTTCTTC. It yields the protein CASSGGEIFSGGTISRNEQFF.

DNA of the CDR3: TGCGCCAGCAGCCAAGATACCGACAGGGATGTGGACACAGATACGCAGTATTTT. It codes for CASSQDTDRDVDTDTQYF. This chain joins TRBV4-1 and TRBJ2-3; TRBD1 matches 7 bases. Per the germline V gene, CDR1 is MGHRA and CDR2 is YSYEKL. V was clipped by 0 bases and J by 2 bases; unmatched bases: 11. The CDR3 totals 18 residues.

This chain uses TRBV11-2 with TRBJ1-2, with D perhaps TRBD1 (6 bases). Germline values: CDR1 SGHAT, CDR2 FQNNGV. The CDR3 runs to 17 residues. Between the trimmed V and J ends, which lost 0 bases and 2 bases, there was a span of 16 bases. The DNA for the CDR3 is TGTGCCAGCAGCTTAGATGGTTGGACAGACCTCAACTATGGCTACACCTTC. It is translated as CASSLDGWTDLNYGYTF.

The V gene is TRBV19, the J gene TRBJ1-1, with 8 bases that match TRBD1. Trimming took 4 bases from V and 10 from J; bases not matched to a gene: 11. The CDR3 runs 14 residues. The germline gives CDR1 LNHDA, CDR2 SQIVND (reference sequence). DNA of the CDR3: TGTGCCAGTAGTACCACTGGACAGGGTTCTGCAGCTTTCTTT. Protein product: CASSTTGQGSAAFF.

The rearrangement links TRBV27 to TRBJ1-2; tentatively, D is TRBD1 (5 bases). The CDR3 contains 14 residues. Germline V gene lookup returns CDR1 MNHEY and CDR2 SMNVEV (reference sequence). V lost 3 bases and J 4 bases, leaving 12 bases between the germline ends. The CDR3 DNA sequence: TGTGCCAGCAGTTTCCGATCCAGGGCCTATGGCTACACCTTC. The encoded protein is CASSFRSRAYGYTF.

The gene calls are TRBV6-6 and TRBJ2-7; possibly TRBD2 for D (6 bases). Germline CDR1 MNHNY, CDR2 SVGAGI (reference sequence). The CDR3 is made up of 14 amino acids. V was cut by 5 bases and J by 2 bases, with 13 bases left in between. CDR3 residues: CASSSRDSPYEQYF. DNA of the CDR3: TGTGCCAGCAGTAGCAGGGACTCCCCCTACGAGCAGTACTTC.

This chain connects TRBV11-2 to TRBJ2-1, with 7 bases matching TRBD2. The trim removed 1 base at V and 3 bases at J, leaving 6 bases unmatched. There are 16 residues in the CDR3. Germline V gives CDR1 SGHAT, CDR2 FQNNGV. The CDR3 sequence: CASSLGGSGDYNEQFF. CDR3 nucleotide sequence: TGTGCCAGCAGCTTAGGCGGCAGCGGGGACTACAATGAGCAGTTCTTC.

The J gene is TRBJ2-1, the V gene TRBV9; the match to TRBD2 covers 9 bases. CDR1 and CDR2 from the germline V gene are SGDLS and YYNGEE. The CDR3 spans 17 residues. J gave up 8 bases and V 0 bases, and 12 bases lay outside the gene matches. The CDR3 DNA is TGTGCCAGCAGCGTAGGGGTGCTAGCGGGGCCAGGTGATGAGCAGTTCTTC. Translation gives CASSVGVLAGPGDEQFF.

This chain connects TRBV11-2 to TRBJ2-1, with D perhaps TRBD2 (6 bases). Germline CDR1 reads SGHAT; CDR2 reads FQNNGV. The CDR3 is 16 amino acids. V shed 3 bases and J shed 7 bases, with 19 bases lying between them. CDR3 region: CASSFLIRRGSNEQFF. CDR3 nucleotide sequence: TGTGCCAGCAGCTTCCTGATCCGGCGGGGCTCAAATGAGCAGTTCTTC. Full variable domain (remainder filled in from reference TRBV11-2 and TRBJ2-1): EAGVAQSPRYKIIEKRQSVAFWCNPISGHATLYWYQQILGQGPKLLIQFQNNGVVDDSQLPKDRFSAERLKGVDSTLKIQPAKLEDSAVYLCASSFLIRRGSNEQFFGPGTRLTVL.

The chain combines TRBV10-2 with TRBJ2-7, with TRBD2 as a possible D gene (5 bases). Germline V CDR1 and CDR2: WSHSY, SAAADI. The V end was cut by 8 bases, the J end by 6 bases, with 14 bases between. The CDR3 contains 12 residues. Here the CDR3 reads CASLSGSVEQYF. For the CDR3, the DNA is TGCGCCAGCCTGTCGGGGAGCGTCGAGCAGTACTTC.

CDR3 nucleotide sequence: TGTGCCAGCAGTGTATGGGGGGGCACTGAAGCTTTCTTT. This translates into CASSVWGGTEAFF. This chain uses TRBV2 with TRBJ1-1; D possibly corresponds to TRBD1 (5 bases). Trimming took off 4 bases at V and 4 bases at J, with 10 bases between the two ends. The CDR3 extends over 13 amino acids. CDR1 is SNHLY and CDR2 is FYNNEI in the germline V gene.

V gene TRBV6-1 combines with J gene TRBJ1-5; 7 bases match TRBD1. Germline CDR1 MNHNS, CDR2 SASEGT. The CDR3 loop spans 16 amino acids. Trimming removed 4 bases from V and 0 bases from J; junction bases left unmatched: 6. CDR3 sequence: CASSGLDRSSNQPQHF. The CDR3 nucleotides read TGTGCCAGCAGTGGTCTGGACAGGTCTAGCAATCAGCCCCAGCATTTT.

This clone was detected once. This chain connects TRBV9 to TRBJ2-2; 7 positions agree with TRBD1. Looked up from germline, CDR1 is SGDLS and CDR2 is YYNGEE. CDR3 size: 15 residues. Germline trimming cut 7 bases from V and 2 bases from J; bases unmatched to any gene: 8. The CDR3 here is CASEQGTVNTGELFF. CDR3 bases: TGTGCCAGCGAACAAGGGACAGTAAACACCGGGGAGCTGTTTTTT.